A selection of T cell receptor beta chains follows, all from one sample in a study of cytomegalovirus exposure and HLA in healthy donors. Assay used: immunoSEQ multiplex PCR; TCRdb lists only in-frame clones, some missing. This table has under 200,000 clones, around 86% appearing once. Source material: PBMCs. These receptors originate from a girl aged 2-10 years in good health and CMV-seropositive. Both conserved end residues are part of each CDR3. The D gene is left open where the match is weak. The size entry is marked missing in some rows and otherwise reads once, few, many or a size class.

NA	TRBV9	NA	TRBJ2-5	CASSSQETQYF	TGTGCCAGCAGCTCTCAAGAGACCCAGTACTTC
NA	TRBV6-1	NA	TRBJ2-1	CASSEMAAPTLYNEQFF	TGTGCCAGCAGTGAAATGGCGGCTCCTACGCTTTACAATGAGCAGTTCTTC
NA	TRBV10-3	NA	TRBJ2-5	CAISGGRTGQETQYF	TGTGCCATCAGTGGGGGGAGGACAGGTCAAGAGACCCAGTACTTC
TRBD1	TRBV7-9	few	TRBJ2-7	CSSSLFDRGQPYEQYF	TGTTCCAGCAGCTTATTCGACAGGGGACAACCATACGAGCAGTACTTC
NA	TRBV4-1	NA	TRBJ1-4	CASGLFQGTTGKLFF	TGCGCCAGCGGCCTTTTCCAAGGGACAACGGGGAAACTGTTTTTT
NA	TRBV2	few	TRBJ2-5	CASSERGQETQYF	TGTGCCAGCAGTGAAAGGGGACAAGAGACCCAGTACTTC
NA	TRBV28	few	TRBJ1-1	CASSFWAGNTEAFF	TGTGCCAGCAGTTTTTGGGCGGGCAACACTGAAGCTTTCTTT
NA	TRBV5-4	NA	TRBJ2-5	CASSGEAKETQYF	TGTGCCAGCAGCGGGGAGGCAAAAGAGACCCAGTACTTC
TRBD1	TRBV19	NA	TRBJ1-4	CASSGRRGHNEKLFF	TGTGCCAGTAGTGGCAGAAGGGGGCATAATGAAAAACTGTTTTTT
TRBD1	TRBV25-1	NA	TRBJ2-1	CASSSLGQGGDEQFF	TGTGCCAGCAGTAGTTTGGGACAGGGAGGGGATGAGCAGTTCTTC
NA	TRBV2	NA	TRBJ1-1	CASRPLGLSTEAFF	TGTGCCAGCAGACCTCTTGGGCTTAGCACTGAAGCTTTCTTT
NA	TRBV10-3	NA	TRBJ2-7	CAISESNDYYEQYF	TGTGCCATCAGTGAGTCGAATGACTACTACGAGCAGTACTTC
NA	TRBV29-1	NA	TRBJ2-2	CSVEDLDTGELFF	TGCAGCGTTGAGGATCTAGACACCGGGGAGCTGTTTTTT
NA	TRBV7-3	once	TRBJ2-5	CASSRLVGGQETQYF	TGTGCCAGCAGCCGACTAGTCGGAGGGCAAGAGACCCAGTACTTC
NA	TRBV4-1	NA	TRBJ2-3	CASSQLQGTSTDTQYF	TGCGCCAGCAGCCAGTTACAGGGAACTAGCACAGATACGCAGTATTTT
NA	TRBV30	NA	TRBJ1-2	CACSSLRTAYTF	TGTGCCTGTAGCTCTCTCCGGACAGCCTACACCTTC
TRBD1	TRBV29-1	NA	TRBJ2-5	CSERRGGGETQYF	TGCAGCGAAAGAAGAGGGGGCGGAGAGACCCAGTACTTC
NA	TRBV27	NA	TRBJ2-1	CASRFIGARERNEQFF	TGTGCCAGCAGGTTCATCGGGGCTCGGGAGAGGAATGAGCAGTTCTTC
TRBD2	TRBV6-5	NA	TRBJ2-7	CASSPLAGGGGEQYF	TGTGCCAGCAGTCCACTAGCGGGAGGTGGGGGCGAGCAGTACTTC
NA	TRBV9	once	TRBJ2-3	CASSVEDSMVDTQYF	TGTGCCAGCAGCGTAGAGGACAGTATGGTAGATACGCAGTATTTT
TRBD2	TRBV4-2	NA	TRBJ2-7	CASSQDVAGGIPYEQYF	TGTGCCAGCAGCCAAGATGTAGCGGGGGGGATCCCCTACGAGCAGTACTTC
NA	TRBV7-9	NA	TRBJ1-2	CASSPRGGAGGYTF	TGTGCCAGCAGCCCTCGTGGGGGGGCAGGGGGCTACACCTTC
NA	TRBV6-6	NA	TRBJ2-1	CASSYSVGNNEQFF	TGTGCCAGCAGTTACTCAGTCGGGAACAATGAGCAGTTCTTC
NA	TRBV29-1	NA	TRBJ1-2	CSVEEAQANYGYTF	TGCAGCGTTGAAGAGGCACAGGCTAACTATGGCTACACCTTC
TRBD2	TRBV5-6	few	TRBJ2-1	CASSLAPSGMDEQFF	TGTGCCAGCAGCTTGGCGCCTAGCGGGATGGATGAGCAGTTCTTC
NA	TRBV10-2	NA	TRBJ2-2	CASTVGRNTGELFF	TGCGCCAGCACCGTCGGGAGGAACACCGGGGAGCTGTTTTTT
NA	TRBV28	NA	TRBJ1-4	CASSSGLKLFF	TGTGCCAGCAGTTCAGGGCTAAAACTGTTTTTT
NA	TRBV5-5	few	TRBJ2-7	CASSLTDSPSYEQYF	TGTGCCAGCAGCTTGACGGACTCTCCCTCCTACGAGCAGTACTTC
TRBD1	TRBV6-1	NA	TRBJ2-5	CASRPGGSDVETQYF	TGTGCCAGCAGACCAGGGGGCTCAGACGTCGAGACCCAGTACTTC
TRBD2	TRBV6-1	NA	TRBJ2-7	CASSEVWGAGGGGEQYF	TGTGCCAGCAGTGAAGTATGGGGAGCGGGAGGGGGCGGTGAGCAGTACTTC
NA	TRBV5-1	NA	TRBJ1-2	CASSETGLGGYTF	TGCGCCAGCAGCGAAACGGGACTGGGGGGCTACACCTTC
TRBD1	TRBV28	NA	TRBJ1-1	CASTGQGVPNTEAFF	TGTGCCAGCACCGGACAGGGGGTCCCGAACACTGAAGCTTTCTTT
TRBD2	TRBV7-6	NA	TRBJ2-3	CASSLRGDWESGGTQYF	TGTGCCAGCAGCCTCCGGGGGGACTGGGAATCGGGGGGTACGCAGTATTTT
TRBD2	TRBV5-1	NA	TRBJ2-1	CASSPGLAGGSSYNEQFF	TGCGCCAGCAGCCCCGGACTAGCGGGAGGGAGCTCCTACAATGAGCAGTTCTTC
TRBD2	TRBV7-8	NA	TRBJ2-7	CASSLLLAGGNEQYF	TGTGCCAGCAGCTTATTACTAGCGGGGGGGAACGAGCAGTACTTC
NA	TRBV5-1	NA	TRBJ2-5	CASSLGWTSQETQYF	TGCGCCAGCAGCTTGGGATGGACTTCACAAGAGACCCAGTACTTC
NA	TRBV6-1	NA	TRBJ1-1	CASSEASWRVMNTEAFF	TGTGCCAGCAGTGAAGCCTCGTGGAGAGTGATGAACACTGAAGCTTTCTTT
NA	TRBV2	NA	TRBJ2-7	CASGFSAYEQYF	TGTGCCAGCGGATTCAGCGCTTACGAGCAGTACTTC
NA	TRBV4-1	few	TRBJ2-2	CASSQDSRASGELFF	TGCGCCAGCAGCCAAGATAGCAGGGCATCCGGGGAGCTGTTTTTT
NA	TRBV11-1	few	TRBJ1-2	CASRPITGPSGYTF	TGTGCCAGCAGACCGATAACAGGGCCCAGCGGCTACACCTTC
NA	TRBV27	NA	TRBJ2-5	CARNRREETQYF	TGTGCCAGGAACAGAAGAGAGGAGACCCAGTACTTC
TRBD2	TRBV5-4	few	TRBJ2-5	CASSLQLAGGETQYF	TGTGCCAGCAGCTTACAACTAGCGGGAGGGGAGACCCAGTACTTC
NA	TRBV12-5	few	TRBJ1-1	CASGYGGGFTTEAFF	TGTGCTAGTGGTTATGGCGGCGGATTTACCACTGAAGCTTTCTTT
NA	TRBV30	NA	TRBJ2-7	CAWSAGLRYEQYF	TGTGCCTGGAGCGCGGGACTCCGCTACGAGCAGTACTTC
TRBD2	TRBV7-9	NA	TRBJ2-7	CASSSLAGGIEQYF	TGTGCCAGCAGCTCCCTAGCGGGAGGGATCGAGCAGTACTTC
NA	TRBV30	once	TRBJ1-5	CACAWGGNQPQHF	TGTGCCTGTGCTTGGGGGGGCAATCAGCCCCAGCATTTT
NA	TRBV28	NA	TRBJ1-3	CASSSPGSGNTIYF	TGTGCCAGCAGTTCCCCGGGGTCTGGAAACACCATATATTTT
NA	TRBV4-1	NA	TRBJ2-1	CASSQNRGNEQFF	TGCGCCAGCAGCCAAAATAGGGGGAATGAGCAGTTCTTC
NA	TRBV30	NA	TRBJ2-7	CAWNQDYEQYF	TGTGCCTGGAACCAGGACTACGAGCAGTACTTC
NA	TRBV7-2	NA	TRBJ1-5	CASSPGGQDNQPQHF	TGTGCCAGCAGCCCTGGAGGGCAGGACAATCAGCCCCAGCATTTT
TRBD2	TRBV9	NA	TRBJ2-1	CASSVGPVQRETSYNEQFF	TGTGCCAGCAGCGTAGGCCCCGTTCAGCGGGAGACGTCCTACAATGAGCAGTTCTTC
NA	TRBV28	NA	TRBJ2-7	CASSQGGTYEQYF	TGTGCCAGCAGTCAGGGTGGGACCTACGAGCAGTACTTC
TRBD2	TRBV28	NA	TRBJ2-1	CASTSLAGPYNEQFF	TGTGCCAGCACCTCTCTAGCGGGTCCCTACAATGAGCAGTTCTTC
TRBD2	TRBV11-2	once	TRBJ2-3	CASSLAGTSGSDGTDTQYF	TGTGCCAGCAGCTTAGCCGGGACTAGCGGGAGTGACGGCACAGATACGCAGTATTTT
NA	TRBV19	NA	TRBJ1-2	CASSIPRGGYTF	TGTGCCAGTAGTATACCCAGAGGAGGCTACACCTTC
NA	TRBV6-1	NA	TRBJ2-3	CASSEGSMDTQYF	TGTGCCAGCAGTGAAGGGTCTATGGATACGCAGTATTTT
TRBD1	TRBV30	few	TRBJ1-2	CAWKDRGPGYGYTF	TGTGCCTGGAAAGACAGGGGGCCGGGATATGGCTACACCTTC
TRBD2	TRBV6-1	NA	TRBJ2-1	CASNPLAGGSNEQFF	TGTGCCAGCAACCCTCTAGCGGGAGGTAGCAATGAGCAGTTCTTC
NA	TRBV4-1	few	TRBJ1-6	CASSQPAVGRNSPLHF	TGCGCCAGCAGCCAACCGGCGGTCGGTCGGAATTCACCCCTCCACTTT
NA	TRBV25-1	NA	TRBJ1-2	CASSVAGRSYGYTF	TGTGCCAGCAGTGTGGCAGGGAGGTCGTATGGCTACACCTTC